Below, 20 T cell receptor beta chains from the same sample are listed, as sequenced in a study of beta chain features in type 1 diabetes. TCRB transcripts that were expressed got sequenced, as all of the isolated RNA had been reverse transcribed. Measured with immunoSEQ multiplex PCR; TCRdb has only the in-frame clones, and not every one. The sample consists of fewer than 900,000 clones, roughly 17% of them appearing once. Sequenced sample: naive CD4+ T cells from blood. These receptors came from a woman under 30 in good health.

The chain employs TRBV2 and TRBJ2-2; D gene ambiguous. This CDR3 is built from 14 residues. CDR1 is SNHLY and CDR2 is FYNNEI in the germline V gene. V gave up 6 bases and J gave up 0 bases, with 8 bases separating them. The CDR3 nucleotides read TGTGCCAGCAGACAGACCGCGAACACCGGGGAGCTGTTTTTT. This gives the protein CASRQTANTGELFF. The full variable domain, in which reference TRBV2 and TRBJ2-2 provide the parts outside the CDR3, is EPEVTQTPSHQVTQMGQEVILRCVPISNHLYFYWYRQILGQKVEFLVSFYNNEISEKSEIFDDQFSVERPDGSNFTLKIRSTKLEDSAMYFCASRQTANTGELFFGEGSRLTVL.

This clone was found a few times. This chain connects TRBV7-2 to TRBJ2-4; weak D call: TRBD2 (6 bases). The CDR3 covers 16 residues. From germline, CDR1 is SGHTA and CDR2 FQGNSA. Between the trimmed V and J ends, which lost 5 bases and 1 base, there was a span of 15 bases. CDR3 sequence reads: CASSPQRGEAKNIQYF. Here the CDR3 DNA reads TGTGCCAGCAGCCCCCAGCGCGGGGAGGCCAAAAACATTCAGTACTTC.

This clone has only a few counts. The chain uses TRBV6-6 and TRBJ2-7, with D possibly matching TRBD2 (5 bases). CDR1 and CDR2 (germline): MNHNY, SVGAGI (reference sequence). With 6 bases removed from V and 6 bases from J, the gap between germline ends came to 9 bases. The CDR3 has 11 amino acids. The CDR3 reads CASRGAGEQYF. CDR3 in DNA: TGTGCCAGCAGGGGTGCGGGCGAGCAGTACTTC.

A remark on this clone: A read error may be the cause here, since a much bigger clone is one base away. This rearrangement joins TRBV10-1 to TRBJ2-2, with D uncertain. The CDR3 consists of 11 residues. CDR1 is WNHNN and CDR2 is SYGVQD in the germline V gene (reference sequence). Trimming pared 3 bases from V and 4 bases from J, leaving 0 bases between. In DNA form, the CDR3 reads TGCGCCAGCAGTGACACCGGGGAGCTGTTTTTT. This encodes CASSDTGELFF.

In its sample, this clone was seen a few times. The same CDR3 can be traced to other DNA sequences in this sample. The chain uses TRBV7-3 and TRBJ2-1, with 11 bases lining up with TRBD2. Germline loops: CDR1 SGHTA, CDR2 FQGTGA. J lost 4 bases, V lost 5 bases, and 7 bases had no gene match. This CDR3 is 16 amino acids long. In nucleotides, the CDR3 is TGTGCCAGCAGCCGAGCCGGGACTAGCGGATACAATGAGCAGTTCTTC. Translating gives CASSRAGTSGYNEQFF.

V and J are TRBV28 and TRBJ2-7; tentatively, D is TRBD2 (5 bases). The CDR3 is 14 amino acids. V was pared by 7 bases and J by 3 bases, with 16 bases between. Per the germline V gene, CDR1 is MDHEN and CDR2 is SYDVKM. For the CDR3, the DNA is TGTGCCAGCATCGCCCCGGGGAGCGGCTACGAGCAGTACTTC. It encodes CASIAPGSGYEQYF.

This rearrangement joins TRBV11-2 to TRBJ2-3; 7 bases line up with TRBD2. This CDR3 contains 16 residues. The germline V gene encodes CDR1 SGHAT and CDR2 FQNNGV. With 7 bases clipped from V and 0 bases from J, the junction kept 10 bases outside the gene matches. This CDR3 reads CASTNQAGYSTDTQYF. The CDR3 DNA sequence: TGTGCCAGCACCAACCAAGCGGGATATAGCACAGATACGCAGTATTTT.

This clone was observed once. This chain links TRBV2 with TRBJ2-7; D is uncertain. Germline lookup yields CDR1 SNHLY and CDR2 FYNNEI. CDR3 size: 14 residues. V shed 4 bases and J shed 6 bases, with 16 bases lying between them. The CDR3 region has the DNA TGTGCCAGCAGTGCTTTACGGAGTCGGGTCGAGCAGTACTTC. Translated, it gives CASSALRSRVEQYF.

This clone showed up just a few times. CDR3 amino acids: CASGDRGDTQYF. The CDR3 DNA reads as TGTGCCAGCGGAGACAGGGGAGATACGCAGTATTTT. This sequence joins TRBV28 and TRBJ2-3; 8 positions match TRBD1. The CDR3 sequence is 12 residues long. Trimming took 8 bases from V and 5 from J; bases not matched to a gene: 3. Germline lookup yields CDR1 MDHEN and CDR2 SYDVKM.

The rearrangement links TRBV4-2 to TRBJ2-5; no definite D call. Trimming pared 3 bases from V and 4 bases from J, leaving 21 bases between. This CDR3 is built from 17 residues. CDR1 and CDR2 from the germline V gene are LGHNA and YNFKEQ. The CDR3 coding sequence is TGTGCCAGCAGCCAGATGGACCGGACCGTTGTCGGAGAGACCCAGTACTTC. The encoded protein is CASSQMDRTVVGETQYF.

The sample holds a few counts of this clone. The CDR3 DNA follows: TGCGCCAGCAGCCATCAGAACTATGGCTACACCTTC. Amino acids: CASSHQNYGYTF. This chain connects TRBV4-1 to TRBJ1-2; D remains unclear. The germline CDR1 and CDR2 sequences are MGHRA and YSYEKL. The CDR3 is 12 residues long. Between the trimmed V and J ends, which lost 3 bases and 2 bases, there was a span of 4 bases.

This clone was seen a few times. The chain employs TRBV7-9 and TRBJ1-4; the D is unclear. Trimming left V 3 bases short and J 3 bases short, with 5 bases between. Germline CDR1 and CDR2: SEHNR and FQNEAQ (reference sequence). This CDR3 is 13 amino acids long. CDR3 DNA sequence: TGTGCCAGCAGCTTGGGTTCTAATGAAAAACTGTTTTTT. Translating gives CASSLGSNEKLFF.

This sequence joins TRBV28 and TRBJ2-1; TRBD2 matches 7 bases. J was trimmed by 7 bases and V by 5 bases; bases with no gene match: 14. Germline CDR1 reads MDHEN; CDR2 reads SYDVKM. The CDR3 runs to 16 residues. The CDR3 sequence: CASSQAGRAQGNEQFF. CDR3 coding DNA: TGTGCCAGCAGTCAAGCGGGAAGGGCACAAGGGAATGAGCAGTTCTTC.

This chain connects TRBV7-2 to TRBJ2-3; 13 nucleotides line up with TRBD2. The J segment lost 4 bases and the V segment lost 1 base, leaving 2 bases of the junction unmatched. Per germline, CDR1 SGHTA and CDR2 FQGNSA. CDR3 length equals 16 residues. CDR3 protein: CASSLGTSGSADTQYF. CDR3 bases: TGTGCCAGCAGCTTAGGGACTAGCGGGAGTGCAGATACGCAGTATTTT. The variable domain in full, with the rest retrieved from reference TRBV7-2 and TRBJ2-3, is GAGVSQSPSNKVTEKGKDVELRCDPISGHTALYWYRQSLGQGLEFLIYFQGNSAPDKSGLPSDRFSAERTGGSVSTLTIQRTQQEDSAVYLCASSLGTSGSADTQYFGPGTRLTVL.

V and J are TRBV6-6 and TRBJ1-5; D uncertain. Trimming cost V 9 bases and J 5 bases, with 11 bases left between them. The CDR3 runs to 12 residues. In germline, CDR1 is MNHNY, CDR2 SVGAGI (reference sequence). The CDR3 spells CASPEIYQPQHF. DNA of the CDR3: TGTGCCAGTCCTGAAATTTATCAGCCCCAGCATTTT.

The chain uses TRBV6-6 and TRBJ2-7; 12 bases are shared with TRBD2. Germline loops: CDR1 MNHNY, CDR2 SVGAGI (reference sequence). V was pared by 1 base and J by 6 bases, with 4 bases of the junction left unmatched. This CDR3 is 15 amino acids long. The CDR3 nucleotides read TGTGCCAGCAGTTACTTGGGACTAGCGGGTGGCGAGCAGTACTTC. Protein product: CASSYLGLAGGEQYF.

V usage is TRBV21-1 and J usage is TRBJ2-7; TRBD2 reflects the table's D call only, with no check against the DNA. TRBV21-1 is annotated as a pseudogene. This CDR3 spans 15 amino acids. The CDR3 reads CASSLTSGTPYEQYF. In nucleotides, the CDR3 is TGTGCCAGCAGCCTGACTAGCGGGACTCCCTACGAGCAGTACTTC.

The chain is built from TRBV2 and TRBJ2-7; D gene uncertain. CDR3 size: 14 residues. The V end was cut by 4 bases, the J end by 1 base, with 11 bases between. Per germline, CDR1 SNHLY and CDR2 FYNNEI. This CDR3 reads CASSAGSLSYEQYF. The CDR3 DNA sequence: TGTGCCAGCAGTGCGGGCAGTCTATCCTACGAGCAGTACTTC.

The chain carries TRBV6-6 and TRBJ2-4; D gene ambiguous. Trimming shortened V by 6 bases and J by 3 bases, and 12 bases separated the two germline ends. The length of the CDR3 is 14 residues. The germline V gene has CDR1 MNHNY and CDR2 SVGAGI (reference sequence). CDR3 loop: CASSRTLVKNIQYF. DNA of the CDR3: TGTGCCAGCAGCAGGACGTTAGTCAAAAACATTCAGTACTTC.

This clone was recorded a few times. This chain links TRBV7-3 with TRBJ2-3; 9 bases are a match to TRBD1. J lost 3 bases, V lost 5 bases, and 6 bases had no gene match. The CDR3 spans 15 residues. Germline values: CDR1 SGHTA, CDR2 FQGTGA. For the CDR3, the DNA is TGTGCCAGCAGCGCAGGACAGGGGTTAACAGATACGCAGTATTTT. Its protein product is CASSAGQGLTDTQYF.